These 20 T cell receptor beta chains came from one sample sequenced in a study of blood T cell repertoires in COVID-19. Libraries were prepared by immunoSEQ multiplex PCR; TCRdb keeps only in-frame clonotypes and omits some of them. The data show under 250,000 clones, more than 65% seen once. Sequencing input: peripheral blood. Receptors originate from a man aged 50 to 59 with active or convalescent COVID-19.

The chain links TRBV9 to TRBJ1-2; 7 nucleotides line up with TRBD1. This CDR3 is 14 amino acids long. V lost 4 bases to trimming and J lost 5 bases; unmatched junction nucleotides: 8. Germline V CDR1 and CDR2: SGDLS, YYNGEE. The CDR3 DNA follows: TGTGCCAGCAGCCCTGACAGGGAAAGATATGGCTACACCTTC. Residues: CASSPDRERYGYTF.

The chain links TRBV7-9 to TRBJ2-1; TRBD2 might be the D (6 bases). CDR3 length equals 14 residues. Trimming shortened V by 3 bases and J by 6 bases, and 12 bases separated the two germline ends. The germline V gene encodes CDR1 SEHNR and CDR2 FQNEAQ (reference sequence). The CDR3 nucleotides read TGTGCCAGCAGCTTCCGGGACTCAACCAATGAGCAGTTCTTC. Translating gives CASSFRDSTNEQFF.

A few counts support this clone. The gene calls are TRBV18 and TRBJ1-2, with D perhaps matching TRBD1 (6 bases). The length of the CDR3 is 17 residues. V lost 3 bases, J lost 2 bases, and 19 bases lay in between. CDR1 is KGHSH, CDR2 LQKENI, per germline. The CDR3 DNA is TGTGCCAGCTCACCGTCGGACAGTCCTCCCCCAAACTATGGCTACACCTTC. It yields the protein CASSPSDSPPPNYGYTF.

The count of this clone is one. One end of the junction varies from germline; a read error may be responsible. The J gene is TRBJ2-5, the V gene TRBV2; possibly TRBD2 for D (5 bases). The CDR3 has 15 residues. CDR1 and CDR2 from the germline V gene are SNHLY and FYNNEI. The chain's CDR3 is CVSWGVVAWGETQYF. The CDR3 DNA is TGTGTCAGCTGGGGTGTGGTAGCGTGGGGAGAGACCCAGTACTTC.

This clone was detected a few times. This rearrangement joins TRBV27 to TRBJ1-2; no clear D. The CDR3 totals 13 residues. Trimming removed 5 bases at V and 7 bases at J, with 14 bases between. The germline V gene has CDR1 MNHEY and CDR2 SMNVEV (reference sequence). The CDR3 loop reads CASSPRLPPGYTF. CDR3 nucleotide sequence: TGTGCCAGCAGTCCTCGACTGCCCCCTGGCTACACCTTC.

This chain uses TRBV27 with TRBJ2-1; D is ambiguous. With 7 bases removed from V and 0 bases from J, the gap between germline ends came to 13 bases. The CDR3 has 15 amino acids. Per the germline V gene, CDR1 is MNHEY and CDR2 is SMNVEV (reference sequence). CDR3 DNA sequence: TGTGCCAGCACCTCCGGCGGAGCCTCCTACAATGAGCAGTTCTTC. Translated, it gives CASTSGGASYNEQFF.

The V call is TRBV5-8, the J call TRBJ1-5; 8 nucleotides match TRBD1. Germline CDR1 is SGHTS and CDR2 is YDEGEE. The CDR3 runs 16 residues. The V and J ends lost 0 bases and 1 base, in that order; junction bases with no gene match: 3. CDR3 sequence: CASSLAGGASNQPQHF. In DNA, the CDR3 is TGTGCCAGCAGCTTGGCAGGGGGCGCGAGCAATCAGCCCCAGCATTTT.

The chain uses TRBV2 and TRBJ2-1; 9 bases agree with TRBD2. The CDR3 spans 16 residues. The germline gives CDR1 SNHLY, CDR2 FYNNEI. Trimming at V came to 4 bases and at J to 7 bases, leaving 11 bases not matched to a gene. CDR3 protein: CASSAPTSGYTNEQFF. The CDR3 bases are TGTGCCAGCAGTGCTCCGACTAGCGGTTATACGAATGAGCAGTTCTTC.

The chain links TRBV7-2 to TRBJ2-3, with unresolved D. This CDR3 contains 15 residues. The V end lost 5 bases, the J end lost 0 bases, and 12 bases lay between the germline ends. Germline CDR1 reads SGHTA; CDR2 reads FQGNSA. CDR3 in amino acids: CASSPLVASTDTQYF. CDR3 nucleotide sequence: TGTGCCAGCAGCCCTTTGGTTGCGAGCACAGATACGCAGTATTTT.

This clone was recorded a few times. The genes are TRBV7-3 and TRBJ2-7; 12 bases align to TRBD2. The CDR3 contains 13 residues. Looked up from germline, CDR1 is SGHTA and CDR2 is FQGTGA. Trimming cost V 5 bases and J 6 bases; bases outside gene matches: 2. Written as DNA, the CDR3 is TGTGCCAGCAGCCCGACTAGCGGGAGCGAGCAGTACTTC. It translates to CASSPTSGSEQYF.

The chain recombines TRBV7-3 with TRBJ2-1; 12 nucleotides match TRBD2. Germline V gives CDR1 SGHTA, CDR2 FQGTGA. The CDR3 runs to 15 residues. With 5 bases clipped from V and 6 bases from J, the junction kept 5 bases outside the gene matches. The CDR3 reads CASSKLAGGINEQFF. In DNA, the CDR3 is TGTGCCAGCAGCAAACTAGCGGGGGGCATCAATGAGCAGTTCTTC. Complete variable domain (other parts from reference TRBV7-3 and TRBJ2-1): GAGVSQTPSNKVTEKGKYVELRCDPISGHTALYWYRQSLGQGPEFLIYFQGTGAADDSGLPNDRFFAVRPEGSVSTLKIQRTERGDSAVYLCASSKLAGGINEQFFGPGTRLTVL.

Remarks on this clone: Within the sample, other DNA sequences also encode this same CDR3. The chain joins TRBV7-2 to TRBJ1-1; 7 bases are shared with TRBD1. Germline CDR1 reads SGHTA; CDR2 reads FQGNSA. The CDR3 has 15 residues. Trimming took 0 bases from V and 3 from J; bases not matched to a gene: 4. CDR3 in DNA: TGTGCCAGCAGCTTAGCAGGAGGGGGCTACACTGAAGCTTTCTTT. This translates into CASSLAGGGYTEAFF. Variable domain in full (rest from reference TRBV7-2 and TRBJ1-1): GAGVSQSPSNKVTEKGKDVELRCDPISGHTALYWYRQSLGQGLEFLIYFQGNSAPDKSGLPSDRFSAERTGGSVSTLTIQRTQQEDSAVYLCASSLAGGGYTEAFFGQGTRLTVV.

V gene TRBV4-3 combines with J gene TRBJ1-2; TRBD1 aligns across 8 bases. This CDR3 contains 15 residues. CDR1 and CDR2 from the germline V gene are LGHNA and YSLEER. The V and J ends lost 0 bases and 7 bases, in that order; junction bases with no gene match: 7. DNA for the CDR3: TGCGCCAGCAGCCAAGACCTGACCCAGGGGGCTGGCTACACCTTC. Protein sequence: CASSQDLTQGAGYTF.

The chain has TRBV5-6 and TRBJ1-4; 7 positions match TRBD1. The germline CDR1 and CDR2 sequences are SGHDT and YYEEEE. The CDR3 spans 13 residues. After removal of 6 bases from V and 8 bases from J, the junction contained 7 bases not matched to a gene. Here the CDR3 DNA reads TGTGCCAGCACAAGGGGGCTGGGCGAAAAACTGTTTTTT. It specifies CASTRGLGEKLFF.

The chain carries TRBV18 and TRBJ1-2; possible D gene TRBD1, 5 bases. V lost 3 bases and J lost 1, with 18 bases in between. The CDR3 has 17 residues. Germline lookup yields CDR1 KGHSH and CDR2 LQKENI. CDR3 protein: CASSPTNYRGSNYGYTF. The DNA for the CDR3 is TGTGCCAGCTCACCGACCAATTATAGGGGCAGTAACTATGGCTACACCTTC.

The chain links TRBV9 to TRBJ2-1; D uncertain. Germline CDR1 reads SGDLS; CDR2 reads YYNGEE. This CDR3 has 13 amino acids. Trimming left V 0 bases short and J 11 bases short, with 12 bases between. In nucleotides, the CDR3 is TGTGCCAGCAGCGTAGACTTAGCAAGGCAGCAGTTCTTC. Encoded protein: CASSVDLARQQFF.

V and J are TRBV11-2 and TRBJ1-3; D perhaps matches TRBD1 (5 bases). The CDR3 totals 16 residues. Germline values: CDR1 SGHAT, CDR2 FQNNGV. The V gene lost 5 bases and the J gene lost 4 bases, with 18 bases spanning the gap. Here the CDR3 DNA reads TGTGCCAGCAGCCCGATCCCAGGGAAAGGCGGAAACACCATATATTTT. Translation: CASSPIPGKGGNTIYF.

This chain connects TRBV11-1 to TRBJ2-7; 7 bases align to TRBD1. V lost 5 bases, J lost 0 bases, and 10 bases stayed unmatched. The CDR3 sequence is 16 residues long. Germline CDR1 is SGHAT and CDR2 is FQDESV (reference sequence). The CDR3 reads CASSPRTGATSYEQYF. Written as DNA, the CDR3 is TGTGCCAGCAGCCCGAGGACAGGTGCCACCTCCTACGAGCAGTACTTC.

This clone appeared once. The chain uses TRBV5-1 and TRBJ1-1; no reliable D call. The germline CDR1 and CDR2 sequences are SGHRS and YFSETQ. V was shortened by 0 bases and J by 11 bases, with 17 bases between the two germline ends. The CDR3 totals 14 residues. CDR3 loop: CASSLEKGSPRAFF. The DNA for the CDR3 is TGCGCCAGCAGCTTGGAGAAAGGTTCCCCGCGGGCTTTCTTT.

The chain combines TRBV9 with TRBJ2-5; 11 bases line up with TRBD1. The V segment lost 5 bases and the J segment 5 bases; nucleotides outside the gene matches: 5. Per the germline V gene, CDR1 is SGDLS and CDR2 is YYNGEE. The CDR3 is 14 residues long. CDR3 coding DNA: TGTGCCAGCAGTCGGACAGGGGGCGGCGAGACCCAGTACTTC. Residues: CASSRTGGGETQYF.